Each of the 11 T cell receptor beta chains below was sequenced from the same sample in a study of cytomegalovirus exposure and HLA in healthy donors. PCR employed 60 Vbeta and 13 Jbeta primers. The table came from immunoSEQ multiplex PCR; TCRdb's copy has only in-frame clones and leaves some out. The data contain approximately 59,000 clones, about 72% of them singletons. Sequenced: PBMCs. The receptors were gathered from a girl aged 10 to 17 in good health and CMV-seropositive.

The chain uses TRBV29-1 and TRBJ2-5, with TRBD1 matching 7 bases. Matching the DNA end better, TRBJ2-7 makes the J call doubtful. Germline values: CDR1 SQVTM, CDR2 ANQGSEA. The CDR3 sequence is 14 residues long. CDR3 in DNA: TGCAGCGTTAGTGGGGGACAGATCTCCTACGAGCAGTACTTC. Its protein product is CSVSGGQISYEQYF.

This clone appeared once. The CDR3 bases are TGTGCCAGCGGGAGGGGCTTTGAGCAGTTCTTC. Translating gives CASGRGFEQFF. The V and J genes are TRBV28 and TRBJ2-1; 7 bases are shared with TRBD2. CDR3 size: 11 residues. Trimming cost V 8 bases and J 9 bases; bases outside gene matches: 4. CDR1 is MDHEN, CDR2 SYDVKM, per germline. The full variable domain, completed using reference TRBV28 and TRBJ2-1, is DVKVTQSSRYLVKRTGEKVFLECVQDMDHENMFWYRQDPGLGLRLIYFSYDVKMKEKGDIPEGYSVSREKKERFSLILESASTNQTSMYLCASGRGFEQFFGPGTRLTVL.

The chain combines TRBV6-1 with TRBJ1-5; 10 bases align to TRBD1. V shed 0 bases, J shed 5 bases, and the junction held 4 bases outside the gene matches. The CDR3 length is 16 residues. Germline assignment: CDR1 MNHNS and CDR2 SASEGT. The CDR3, as DNA: TGTGCCAGCAGTGAAGCCGACGGGACAGGGGATCAGCCCCAGCATTTT. This codes for CASSEADGTGDQPQHF.

V and J are TRBV7-5 and TRBJ2-1; the D call of TRBD1 is as the table states it, not checked on the DNA. TRBV7-5 represents a pseudogene. This CDR3 spans 13 amino acids. The CDR3 protein is CARRGRQGDEQFF. The CDR3 bases are TGTGCCAGAAGGGGGCGGCAAGGGGATGAGCAGTTCTTC.

The chain couples TRBV27 to TRBJ1-1; 7 nucleotides agree with TRBD1. There are 13 residues in the CDR3. V trimming: 6 bases; J trimming: 7 bases; junction bases outside the gene matches: 8. Germline-derived CDR1 and CDR2 are MNHEY and SMNVEV (reference sequence). DNA of the CDR3: TGTGCCAGCAGGGCCAGCAGGACAGGTGAAGCTTTCTTT. As protein: CASRASRTGEAFF.

The chain links TRBV4-1 to TRBJ2-5; D remains unclear. CDR1 and CDR2 (germline): MGHRA, YSYEKL. V gave up 1 base and J gave up 5 bases, with 8 bases separating them. The CDR3 consists of 13 residues. The CDR3 sequence is CASSQASVETQYF. The CDR3 DNA is TGCGCCAGCAGCCAAGCATCAGTGGAGACCCAGTACTTC.

V is TRBV29-1 and J is TRBJ2-7; D might be TRBD1 (6 bases). Germline lookup yields CDR1 SQVTM and CDR2 ANQGSEA. CDR3 length equals 13 residues. Trimming took off 5 bases at V and 3 bases at J, with 14 bases between the two ends. The DNA of the CDR3 is TGCAGCGTTTGGGACATTGGGCTCTACGAGCAGTACTTC. As protein: CSVWDIGLYEQYF.

The V gene is TRBV2, the J gene TRBJ1-2; 7 bases align to TRBD1. The CDR3 totals 15 residues. Looked up from germline, CDR1 is SNHLY and CDR2 is FYNNEI. V was clipped by 8 bases and J by 2 bases; unmatched bases: 11. The CDR3 here is CASGPRQGKNYGYTF. The DNA of the CDR3 is TGTGCCAGCGGACCTAGACAGGGAAAGAACTATGGCTACACCTTC.

The CDR3 region is CASSLGGQGAREQYF. The CDR3 nucleotides read TGTGCCAGCAGCTTAGGGGGACAGGGGGCGCGCGAGCAGTACTTC. The chain combines TRBV7-2 with TRBJ2-7; TRBD1 aligns across 12 bases. The germline V gene encodes CDR1 SGHTA and CDR2 FQGNSA. Trimming removed 1 base from V and 6 bases from J; junction bases left unmatched: 4. CDR3 length: 15 residues.

The chain uses TRBV6-4 and TRBJ1-1; D uncertain. Looked up from germline, CDR1 is MRHNA and CDR2 is SNTAGT. V was pared by 6 bases and J by 0 bases, with 8 bases between. The CDR3 totals 13 residues. The CDR3 spells CASSIRVNTEAFF. For the CDR3, the DNA is TGTGCCAGCAGCATACGGGTGAACACTGAAGCTTTCTTT.

For the CDR3, the DNA is TGTGCCAGCAGTGACTTTCGACAGCTTTCACCCCTCCACTTT. Its translation: CASSDFRQLSPLHF. The genes are TRBV6-1 and TRBJ1-6, with D perhaps matching TRBD1 (5 bases). From germline, CDR1 is MNHNS and CDR2 SASEGT. The germline V and J ends were trimmed by 3 bases and 9 bases, with 12 bases remaining between them. This CDR3 has 14 residues.